This T cell receptor (beta chain) came from a study of T-cell memory formation after mild COVID-19 (dated by TCRdb to the early 2020s). Describing the broader study: TCR sequence clusters from the two donors were largely donor specific. In a couple of donors, T-cell clones that expanded and contracted after mild COVID-19 were tracked by sequencing TCRalpha and TCRbeta repertoires over time. The cohort comprised two young, previously healthy adult volunteers, one female and one male.

At the junction V is shortened by 5 bases and J by 5 bases, with 15 bases in between. Taken from cysteine to phenylalanine, the CDR3 has 14 residues. Only the CDR3 part of the read is kept: 42 bases, read in frame from the first base. The germline V gene encodes CDR1 SGDLS and CDR2 YYNGEE. Ficoll-Paque density gradient centrifugation was used to isolate PBMCs. Instrument used: Illumina NovaSeq 6000. TCRalpha and TCRbeta cDNA libraries were constructed by 5'RACE with constant-segment primers, with sample barcodes and unique molecular identifiers being introduced. RNA was extracted from every sample with Trizol reagent. Library amplification was performed in two PCR steps, and a second sample barcode and Illumina TruSeq adapters were introduced in the second step. The libraries were sequenced on an Illumina NovaSeq using 2 x 150 bp paired-end reads. On the authors' methods: Demultiplexing of reads and collapsing into UMI-guided consensus sequences were performed with migec v1.2.7. Using mixcr v2.1.11, the UMI consensuses were aligned to TRA and TRB V and J templates and assembled into clonotypes. A clonotype was counted as expanded or contracted only if both edgeR and NoisET called the change significant, with noise models trained on biological replicates. For edgeR calls, the cutoffs were a false discovery rate-adjusted p below 0.01 and a log2 fold-change threshold of 1. As an exploratory analysis of dynamics, max-normalized trajectories of the 1000 most abundant clonotypes were examined by PCA with hierarchical clustering. Separately sequenced CD4+ and CD8+ repertoires were used to assign a CD4 or CD8 phenotype to each responding clone. TCRdb's own reprocessing of the public reads used fastp at Q25 and MiXCR and kept productive beta chains. Every entry covers one CDR3 protein and lists the most common genes and DNA from its rows. Here the V and J calls rest on TCRdb's processing, not on the authors' analysis. Across this sample there are about 140,000 distinct CDR3 sequences, with 13% to 15% seen only once. The ten largest clones represent less than 30% of the sample.

On this clonotype: It lacks a known antigen. Base qualities are not at hand, and no much larger clone is one base apart.

Beyond this particular receptor, the publication reports: Clones that contracted from day 15 to 85 showed balanced CD4/CD8 phenotypes, whereas a second wave of clones that expanded from day 15 to 37 leaned towards CD4+. Only two mild cases were covered by the study, and larger cohorts that include severe cases with pre-infection samples were considered necessary. SARS-CoV-2 specificity was not confirmed for the second-wave clones peaking on day 37. Contracting CD4+ clones turned up mainly in the CM and EM memory subsets, whereas EMRA was where CD8+ clones were enriched. Some responding clones were detected in pre-infection memory, suggesting pre-existing cross-reactive memory T cells joined the SARS-CoV-2 response.

Here the chain combines TRBV9 and TRBJ2-3; the D gene is perhaps TRBD1 or TRBD2, each of them matching over 5 bases. The TCR was taken from an adult woman who had mild COVID-19 (a few samples of this study predate the infection). The sample titles of this study are shuffled in the database, so cell type and time point are left out; the donor was told from shared clones. The material sequenced was PBMCs or a T cell subset sorted from them (not recorded which). The nucleotide sequence is given as TGTGCCAGCAGTCCGGGACGGAATTTAGATACGCAGTATTTT. Its protein product is CASSPGRNLDTQYF. Beyond the CDR3, the reference TRBV9 and TRBJ2-3 genes provide the residues; the full variable domain reads: DSGVTQTPKHLITATGQRVTLRCSPRSGDLSVYWYQQSLDQGLQFLIQYYNGEERAKGNILERFSAQQFPDLHSELNLSSLELGDSALYFCASSPGRNLDTQYFGPGTRLTVL.